This TCR beta chain was profiled in a study of T cell responses to AZD1222 COVID-19 vaccine. Whole-study results and caveats: Clonal diversity may have been underestimated, and the donors were mostly white British, with more females than males. CD4 TCRs covered the whole spike, strongest at regions 160-218 and 743-854.

Only one count was recorded for this clone. No antigen is known for it. Data came from immunoSEQ multiplex PCR; TCRdb stores just in-frame clones and leaves some out. The sample lists about 96,000 clones; roughly nine tenths were seen once. The V and J ends lost 6 bases and 7 bases respectively, with 10 bases between them. Germline-derived CDR1 and CDR2 are MDHEN and SYDVKM. This CDR3 is built from 12 residues. This TCR was sampled from an adult in good health. The gene calls are TRBV28 and TRBJ1-5; a weak D match, TRBD1 (5 bases). The starting material was peripheral blood, obtained on day 0 of AZD1222 vaccination. CDR3 nucleotide sequence: TGTGCCAGCAGCCAGGGCGGGCAGCCCCAGCATTTT. It translates to CASSQGGQPQHF.